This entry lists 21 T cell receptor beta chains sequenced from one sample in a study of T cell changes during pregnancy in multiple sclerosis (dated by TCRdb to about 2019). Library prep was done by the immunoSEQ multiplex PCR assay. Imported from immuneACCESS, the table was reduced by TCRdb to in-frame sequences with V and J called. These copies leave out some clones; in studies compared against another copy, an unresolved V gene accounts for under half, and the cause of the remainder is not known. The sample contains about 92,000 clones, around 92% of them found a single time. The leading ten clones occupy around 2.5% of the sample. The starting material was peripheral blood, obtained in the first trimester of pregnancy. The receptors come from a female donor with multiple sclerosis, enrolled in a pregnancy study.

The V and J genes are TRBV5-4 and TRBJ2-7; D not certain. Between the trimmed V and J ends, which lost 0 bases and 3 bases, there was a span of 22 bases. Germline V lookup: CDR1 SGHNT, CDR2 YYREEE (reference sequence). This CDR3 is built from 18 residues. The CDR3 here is CASSLEVSSPSRGYEQYF. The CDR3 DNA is TGTGCCAGCAGCTTGGAGGTTTCTAGTCCCTCTCGTGGCTACGAGCAGTACTTC. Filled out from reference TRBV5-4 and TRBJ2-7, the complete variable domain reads ETGVTQSPTHLIKTRGQQVTLRCSSQSGHNTVSWYQQALGQGPQFIFQYYREEENGRGNFPPRFSGLQFPNYSSELNVNALELDDSALYLCASSLEVSSPSRGYEQYFGPGTRLTVT.

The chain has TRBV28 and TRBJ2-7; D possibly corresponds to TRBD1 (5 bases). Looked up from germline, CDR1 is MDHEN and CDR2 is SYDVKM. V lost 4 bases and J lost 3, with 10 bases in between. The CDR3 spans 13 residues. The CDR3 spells CASSSPGLYEQYF. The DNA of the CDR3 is TGTGCCAGCAGTTCGCCAGGGCTCTACGAGCAGTACTTC.

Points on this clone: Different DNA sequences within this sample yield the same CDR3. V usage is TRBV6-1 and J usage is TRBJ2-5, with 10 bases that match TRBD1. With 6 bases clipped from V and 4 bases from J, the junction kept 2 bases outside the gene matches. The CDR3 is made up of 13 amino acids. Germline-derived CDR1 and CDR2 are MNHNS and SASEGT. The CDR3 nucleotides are TGTGCCAGCAGCCGGACAGGGGGAGAGACCCAGTACTTC. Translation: CASSRTGGETQYF.

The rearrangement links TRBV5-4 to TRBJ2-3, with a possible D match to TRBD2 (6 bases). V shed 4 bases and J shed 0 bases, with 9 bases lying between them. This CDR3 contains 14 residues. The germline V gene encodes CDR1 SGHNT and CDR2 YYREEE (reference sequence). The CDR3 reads CASSPGTSTDTQYF. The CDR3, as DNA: TGTGCCAGCAGCCCGGGGACTAGCACAGATACGCAGTATTTT. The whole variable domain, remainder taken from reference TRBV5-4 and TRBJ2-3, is ETGVTQSPTHLIKTRGQQVTLRCSSQSGHNTVSWYQQALGQGPQFIFQYYREEENGRGNFPPRFSGLQFPNYSSELNVNALELDDSALYLCASSPGTSTDTQYFGPGTRLTVL.

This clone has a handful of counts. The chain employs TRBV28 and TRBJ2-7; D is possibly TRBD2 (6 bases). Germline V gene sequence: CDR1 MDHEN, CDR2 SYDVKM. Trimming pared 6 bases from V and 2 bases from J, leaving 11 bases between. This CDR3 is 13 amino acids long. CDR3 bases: TGTGCCAGCAGACGCGGGAATCCCTACGAGCAGTACTTC. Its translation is CASRRGNPYEQYF. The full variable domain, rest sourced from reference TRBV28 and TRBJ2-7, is DVKVTQSSRYLVKRTGEKVFLECVQDMDHENMFWYRQDPGLGLRLIYFSYDVKMKEKGDIPEGYSVSREKKERFSLILESASTNQTSMYLCASRRGNPYEQYFGPGTRLTVT.

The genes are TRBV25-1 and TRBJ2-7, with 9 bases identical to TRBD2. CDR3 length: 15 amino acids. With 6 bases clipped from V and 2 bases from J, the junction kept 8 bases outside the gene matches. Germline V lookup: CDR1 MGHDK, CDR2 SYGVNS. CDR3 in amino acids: CASSDALAGTYEQYF. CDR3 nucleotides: TGTGCCAGCAGCGATGCACTAGCGGGTACCTACGAGCAGTACTTC.

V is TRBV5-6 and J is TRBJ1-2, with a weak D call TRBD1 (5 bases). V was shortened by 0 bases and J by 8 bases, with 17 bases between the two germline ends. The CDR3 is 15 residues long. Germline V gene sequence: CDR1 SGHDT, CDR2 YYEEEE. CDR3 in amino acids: CASSLVTSGAGGYTF. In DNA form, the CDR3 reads TGTGCCAGCAGCTTGGTGACCTCTGGGGCGGGAGGCTACACCTTC.

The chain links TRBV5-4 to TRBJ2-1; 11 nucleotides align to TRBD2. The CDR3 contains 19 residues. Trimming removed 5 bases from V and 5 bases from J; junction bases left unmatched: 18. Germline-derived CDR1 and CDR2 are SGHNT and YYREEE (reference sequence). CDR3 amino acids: CASRPPGLAALSEDNEQFF. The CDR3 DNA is TGTGCCAGCAGGCCCCCGGGACTAGCGGCTCTTTCGGAGGACAATGAGCAGTTCTTC.

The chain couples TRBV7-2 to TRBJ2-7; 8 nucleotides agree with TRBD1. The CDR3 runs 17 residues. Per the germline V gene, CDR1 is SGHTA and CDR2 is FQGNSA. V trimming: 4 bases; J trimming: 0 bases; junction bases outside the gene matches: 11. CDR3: CASSSFPGQAASYEQYF. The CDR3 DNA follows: TGTGCCAGCAGCTCATTTCCGGGACAGGCCGCCTCCTACGAGCAGTACTTC.

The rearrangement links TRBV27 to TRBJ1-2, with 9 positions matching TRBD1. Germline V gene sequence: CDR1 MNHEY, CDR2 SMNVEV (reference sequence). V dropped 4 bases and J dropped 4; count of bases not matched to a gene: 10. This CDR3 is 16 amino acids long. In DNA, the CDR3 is TGTGCCAGCAGTTCTATCAACGACAGGGGGGTCTATGGCTACACCTTC. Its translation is CASSSINDRGVYGYTF.

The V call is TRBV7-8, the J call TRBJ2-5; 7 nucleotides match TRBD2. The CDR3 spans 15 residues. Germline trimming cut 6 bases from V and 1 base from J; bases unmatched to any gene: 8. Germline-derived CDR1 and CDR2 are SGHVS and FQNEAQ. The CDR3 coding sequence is TGTGCCAGCAGACCCGAGGGAGGGCCCCAAGAGACCCAGTACTTC. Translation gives CASRPEGGPQETQYF.

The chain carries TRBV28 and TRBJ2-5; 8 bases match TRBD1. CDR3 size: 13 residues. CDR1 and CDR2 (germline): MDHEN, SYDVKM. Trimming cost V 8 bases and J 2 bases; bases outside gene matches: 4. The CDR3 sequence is CASWTGRQETQYF. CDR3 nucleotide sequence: TGTGCCAGCTGGACAGGGCGGCAAGAGACCCAGTACTTC.

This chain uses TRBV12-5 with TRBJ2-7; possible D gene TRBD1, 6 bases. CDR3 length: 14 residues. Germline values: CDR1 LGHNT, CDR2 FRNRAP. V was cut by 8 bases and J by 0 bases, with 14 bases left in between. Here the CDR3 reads CASITGYFSYEQYF. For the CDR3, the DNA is TGTGCTAGTATCACAGGGTACTTCTCCTACGAGCAGTACTTC.

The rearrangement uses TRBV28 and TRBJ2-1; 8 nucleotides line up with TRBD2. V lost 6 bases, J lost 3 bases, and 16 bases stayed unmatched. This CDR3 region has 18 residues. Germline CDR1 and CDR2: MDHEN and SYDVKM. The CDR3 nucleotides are TGTGCCAGCAGCGACAGGTTCCCGGGACTAGACTTCTACAATGAGCAGTTCTTC. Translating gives CASSDRFPGLDFYNEQFF. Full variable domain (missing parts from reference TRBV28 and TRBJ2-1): DVKVTQSSRYLVKRTGEKVFLECVQDMDHENMFWYRQDPGLGLRLIYFSYDVKMKEKGDIPEGYSVSREKKERFSLILESASTNQTSMYLCASSDRFPGLDFYNEQFFGPGTRLTVL.

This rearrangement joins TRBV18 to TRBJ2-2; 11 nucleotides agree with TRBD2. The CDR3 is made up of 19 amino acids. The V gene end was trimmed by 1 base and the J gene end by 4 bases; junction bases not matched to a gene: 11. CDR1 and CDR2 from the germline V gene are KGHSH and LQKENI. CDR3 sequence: CASSPLLAGGRLGTGELFF. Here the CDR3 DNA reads TGTGCCAGCTCACCACTTCTAGCGGGAGGTCGCCTGGGCACCGGGGAGCTGTTTTTT.

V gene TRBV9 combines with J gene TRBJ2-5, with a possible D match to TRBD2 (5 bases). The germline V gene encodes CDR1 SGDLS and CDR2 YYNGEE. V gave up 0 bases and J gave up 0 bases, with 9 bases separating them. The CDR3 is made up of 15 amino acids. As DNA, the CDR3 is TGTGCCAGCAGCGTAGCTACGGGGTACCAAGAGACCCAGTACTTC. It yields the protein CASSVATGYQETQYF.

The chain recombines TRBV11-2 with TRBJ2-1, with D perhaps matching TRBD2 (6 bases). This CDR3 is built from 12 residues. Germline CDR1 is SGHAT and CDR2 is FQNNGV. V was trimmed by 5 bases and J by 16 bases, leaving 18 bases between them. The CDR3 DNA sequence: TGTGCCAGCAGCCCAACCGGGACTGCGGAATTCTTC. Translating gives CASSPTGTAEFF. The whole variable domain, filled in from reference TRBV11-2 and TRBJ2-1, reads EAGVAQSPRYKIIEKRQSVAFWCNPISGHATLYWYQQILGQGPKLLIQFQNNGVVDDSQLPKDRFSAERLKGVDSTLKIQPAKLEDSAVYLCASSPTGTAEFFGPGTRLTVL.

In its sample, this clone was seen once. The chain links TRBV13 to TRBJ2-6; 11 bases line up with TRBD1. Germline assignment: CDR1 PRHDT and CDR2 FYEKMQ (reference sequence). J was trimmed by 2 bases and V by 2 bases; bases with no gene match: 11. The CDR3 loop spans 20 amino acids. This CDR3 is CASSLRLPGQGVAGANVLTF. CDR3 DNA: TGTGCCAGCAGCTTAAGGTTACCGGGACAGGGGGTAGCTGGGGCCAACGTCCTGACTTTC. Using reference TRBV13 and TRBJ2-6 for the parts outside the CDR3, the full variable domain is AAGVIQSPRHLIKEKRETATLKCYPIPRHDTVYWYQQGPGQDPQFLISFYEKMQSDKGSIPDRFSAQQFSDYHSELNMSSLELGDSALYFCASSLRLPGQGVAGANVLTFGAGSRLTVL.

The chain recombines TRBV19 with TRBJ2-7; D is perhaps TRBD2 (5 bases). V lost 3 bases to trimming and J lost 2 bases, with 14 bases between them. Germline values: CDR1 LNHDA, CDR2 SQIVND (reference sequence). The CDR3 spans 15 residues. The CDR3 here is CASSIQSGGPYEQYF. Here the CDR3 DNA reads TGTGCCAGTAGTATCCAGTCAGGAGGCCCCTACGAGCAGTACTTC.

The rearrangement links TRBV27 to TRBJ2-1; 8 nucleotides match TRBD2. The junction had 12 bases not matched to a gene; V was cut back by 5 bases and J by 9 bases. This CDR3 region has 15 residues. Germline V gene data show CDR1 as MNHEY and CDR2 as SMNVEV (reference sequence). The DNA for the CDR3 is TGTGCCAGCAGTCCCGGGACTAGGAAAGGACGTGAGCAGTTCTTC. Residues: CASSPGTRKGREQFF.

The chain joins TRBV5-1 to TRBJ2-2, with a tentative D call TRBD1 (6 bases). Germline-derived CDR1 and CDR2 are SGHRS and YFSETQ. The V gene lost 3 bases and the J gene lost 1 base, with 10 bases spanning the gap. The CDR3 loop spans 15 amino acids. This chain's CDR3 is CASSSRDKNTGELFF. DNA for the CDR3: TGCGCCAGCAGCTCCAGGGACAAGAACACCGGGGAGCTGTTTTTT.